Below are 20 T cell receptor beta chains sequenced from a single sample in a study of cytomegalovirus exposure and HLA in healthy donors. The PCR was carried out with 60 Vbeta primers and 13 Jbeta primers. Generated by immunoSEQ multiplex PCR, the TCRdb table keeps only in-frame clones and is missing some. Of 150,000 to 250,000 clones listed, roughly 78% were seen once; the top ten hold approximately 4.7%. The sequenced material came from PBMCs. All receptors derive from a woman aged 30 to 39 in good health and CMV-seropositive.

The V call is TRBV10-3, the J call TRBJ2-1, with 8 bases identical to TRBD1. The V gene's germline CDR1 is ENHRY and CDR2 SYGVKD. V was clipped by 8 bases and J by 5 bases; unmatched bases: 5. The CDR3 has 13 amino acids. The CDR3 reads CAIADRVNNEQFF. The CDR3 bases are TGTGCCATCGCGGACAGGGTAAACAATGAGCAGTTCTTC.

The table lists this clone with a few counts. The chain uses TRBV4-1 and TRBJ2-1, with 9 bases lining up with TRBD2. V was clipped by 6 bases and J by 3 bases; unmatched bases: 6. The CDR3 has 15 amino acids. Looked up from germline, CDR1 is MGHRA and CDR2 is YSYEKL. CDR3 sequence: CASRPLAGSYNEQFF. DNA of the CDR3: TGCGCCAGCAGGCCTCTAGCGGGGAGCTACAATGAGCAGTTCTTC.

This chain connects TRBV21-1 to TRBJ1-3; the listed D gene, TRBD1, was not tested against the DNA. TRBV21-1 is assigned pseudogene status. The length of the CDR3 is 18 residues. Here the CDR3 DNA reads TGTGCCAGCAACGCAAAGTTAGGCAGGCGATCCTCTGGAAACACCATATATTTT. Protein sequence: CASNAKLGRRSSGNTIYF.

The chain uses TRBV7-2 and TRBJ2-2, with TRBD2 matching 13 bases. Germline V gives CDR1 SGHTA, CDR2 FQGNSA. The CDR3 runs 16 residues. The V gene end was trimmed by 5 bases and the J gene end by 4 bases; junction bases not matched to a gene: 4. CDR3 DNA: TGTGCCAGCAGCCGTGGACTAGCGGGAGTCACCGGGGAGCTGTTTTTT. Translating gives CASSRGLAGVTGELFF.

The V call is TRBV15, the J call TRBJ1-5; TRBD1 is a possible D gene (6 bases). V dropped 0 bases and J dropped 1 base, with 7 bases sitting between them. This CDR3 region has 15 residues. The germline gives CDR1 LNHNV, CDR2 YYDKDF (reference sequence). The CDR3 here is CATSRDGQSNQPQHF. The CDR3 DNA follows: TGTGCCACCAGCAGAGATGGACAGAGCAATCAGCCCCAGCATTTT.

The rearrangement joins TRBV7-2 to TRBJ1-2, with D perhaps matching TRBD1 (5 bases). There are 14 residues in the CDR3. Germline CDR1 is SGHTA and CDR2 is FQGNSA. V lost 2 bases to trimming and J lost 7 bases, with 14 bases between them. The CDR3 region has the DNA TGTGCCAGCAGCTTAACAGGTTGGAATCGTGGCTACACCTTC. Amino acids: CASSLTGWNRGYTF.

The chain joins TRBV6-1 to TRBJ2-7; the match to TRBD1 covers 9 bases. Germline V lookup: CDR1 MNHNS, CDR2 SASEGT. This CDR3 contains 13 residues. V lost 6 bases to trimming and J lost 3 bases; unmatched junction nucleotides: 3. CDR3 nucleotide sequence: TGTGCCAGCAGGGGGACAGGGTTCTACGAGCAGTACTTC. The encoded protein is CASRGTGFYEQYF.

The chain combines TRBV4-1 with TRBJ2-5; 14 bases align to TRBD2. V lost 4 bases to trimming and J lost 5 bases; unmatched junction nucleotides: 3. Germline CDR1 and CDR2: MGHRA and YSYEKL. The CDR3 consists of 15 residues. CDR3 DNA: TGCGCCAGCAGCCCCCGACTAGCGGGGGGGGAGACCCAGTACTTC. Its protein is CASSPRLAGGETQYF.

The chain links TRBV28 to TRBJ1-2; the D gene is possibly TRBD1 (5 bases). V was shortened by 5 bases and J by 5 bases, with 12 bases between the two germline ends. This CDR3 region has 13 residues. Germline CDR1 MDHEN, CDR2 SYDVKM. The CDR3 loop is CASSPDSNYGYTF. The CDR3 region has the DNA TGTGCCAGCAGTCCCGACAGCAATTATGGCTACACCTTC.

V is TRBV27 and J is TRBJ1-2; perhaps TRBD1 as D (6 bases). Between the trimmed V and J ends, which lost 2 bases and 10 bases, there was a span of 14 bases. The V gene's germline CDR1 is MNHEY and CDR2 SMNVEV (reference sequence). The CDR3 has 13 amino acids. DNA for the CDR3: TGTGCCAGCAGTTTAGCAGGGGAACGCGTCTACACCTTC. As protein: CASSLAGERVYTF.

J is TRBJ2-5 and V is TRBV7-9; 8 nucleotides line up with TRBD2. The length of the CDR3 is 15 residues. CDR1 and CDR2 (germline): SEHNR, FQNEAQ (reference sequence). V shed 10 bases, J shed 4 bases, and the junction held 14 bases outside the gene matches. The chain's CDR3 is CATAAYIGRGETQYF. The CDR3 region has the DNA TGTGCCACCGCAGCTTACATCGGGAGGGGAGAGACCCAGTACTTC.

CDR3 loop: CASSTLRDTIYEQYF. CDR3 DNA sequence: TGTGCCAGCAGTACCCTCCGGGACACCATCTACGAGCAGTACTTC. V usage is TRBV6-5 and J usage is TRBJ2-7, with D possibly being TRBD1 (6 bases). The CDR3 length is 15 residues. CDR1 is MNHEY, CDR2 SVGAGI, per germline. V was clipped by 5 bases and J by 3 bases, with 17 bases between them.

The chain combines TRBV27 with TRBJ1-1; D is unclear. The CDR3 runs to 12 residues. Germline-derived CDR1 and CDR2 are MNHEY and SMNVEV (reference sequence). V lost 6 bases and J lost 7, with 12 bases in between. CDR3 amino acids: CASSRGWGEAFF. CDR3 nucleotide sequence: TGTGCCAGCAGCCGGGGATGGGGTGAAGCTTTCTTT.

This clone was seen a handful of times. The CDR3 sequence is CASSLAGHTNNEQFF. As DNA, the CDR3 is TGTGCCAGCAGCTTGGCCGGACACACAAACAATGAGCAGTTCTTC. The chain uses TRBV7-7 and TRBJ2-1, with a weak D call TRBD1 (5 bases). The V gene lost 3 bases and the J gene lost 5 bases, with 14 bases spanning the gap. Germline V gene lookup returns CDR1 SSHAT and CDR2 FNYEAQ (reference sequence). The CDR3 loop spans 15 amino acids.

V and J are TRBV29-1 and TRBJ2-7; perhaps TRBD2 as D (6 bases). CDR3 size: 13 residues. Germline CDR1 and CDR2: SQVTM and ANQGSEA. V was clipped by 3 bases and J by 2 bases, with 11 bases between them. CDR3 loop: CSVELALTYEQYF. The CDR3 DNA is TGCAGCGTTGAGCTAGCGCTGACCTACGAGCAGTACTTC.

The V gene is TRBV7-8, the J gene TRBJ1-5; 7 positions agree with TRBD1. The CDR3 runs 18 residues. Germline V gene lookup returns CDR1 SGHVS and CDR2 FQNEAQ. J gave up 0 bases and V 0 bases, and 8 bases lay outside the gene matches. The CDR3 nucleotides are TGTGCCAGCAGCTTAGCACCCAGGGGGAGCTATAGCAATCAGCCCCAGCATTTT. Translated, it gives CASSLAPRGSYSNQPQHF.

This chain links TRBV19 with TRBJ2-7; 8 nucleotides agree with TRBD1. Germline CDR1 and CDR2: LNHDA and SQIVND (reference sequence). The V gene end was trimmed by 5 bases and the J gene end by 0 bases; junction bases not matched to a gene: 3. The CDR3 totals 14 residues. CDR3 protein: CASSRQGISYEQYF. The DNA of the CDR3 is TGTGCCAGTAGTCGACAGGGGATCTCCTACGAGCAGTACTTC.

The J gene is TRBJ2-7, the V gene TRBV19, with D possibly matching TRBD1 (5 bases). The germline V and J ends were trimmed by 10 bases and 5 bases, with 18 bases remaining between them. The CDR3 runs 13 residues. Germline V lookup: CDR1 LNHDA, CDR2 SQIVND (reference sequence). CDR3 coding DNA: TGTGCCACCAGGGCGGTTTCTGTCGACGAGCAGTACTTC. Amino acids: CATRAVSVDEQYF.

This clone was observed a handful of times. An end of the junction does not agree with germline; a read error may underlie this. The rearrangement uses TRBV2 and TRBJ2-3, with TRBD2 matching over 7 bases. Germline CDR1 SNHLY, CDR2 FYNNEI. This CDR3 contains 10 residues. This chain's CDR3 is CASLGGSPQF. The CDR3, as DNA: TGTGCCAGCTTGGGGGGGAGTCCACAGTTT.

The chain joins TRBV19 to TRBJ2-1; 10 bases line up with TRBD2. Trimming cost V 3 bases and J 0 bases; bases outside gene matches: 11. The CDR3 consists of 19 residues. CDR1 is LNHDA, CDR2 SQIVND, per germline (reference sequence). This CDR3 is CASSMWGLALKSSYNEQFF. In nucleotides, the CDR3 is TGTGCCAGTAGTATGTGGGGACTAGCGCTGAAGAGCTCCTACAATGAGCAGTTCTTC.